The 27 T cell receptor beta chains presented below share a single source sample, sequenced in a study of T cell responses to AZD1222 COVID-19 vaccine. The assay was immunoSEQ multiplex PCR, and TCRdb's table has in-frame clones only and misses some. Of 130,000 to 150,000 clones listed, 90% are singletons. Sequencing used peripheral blood, obtained on day 0 of AZD1222 vaccination. The receptors were sampled from an adult in good health.

The gene calls are TRBV6-6 and TRBJ1-2, with TRBD1 as a possible D gene (5 bases). This CDR3 has 14 amino acids. V was cut by 7 bases and J by 4 bases, with 16 bases left in between. Germline assignment: CDR1 MNHNY and CDR2 SVGAGI (reference sequence). This chain's CDR3 is CASKDTVEFYGYTF. The CDR3 nucleotides are TGTGCCAGCAAGGACACGGTAGAATTCTATGGCTACACCTTC.

The chain combines TRBV6-5 with TRBJ2-1, with D perhaps matching TRBD1 (5 bases). Between the trimmed V and J ends, which lost 5 bases and 0 bases, there was a span of 11 bases. The CDR3 covers 15 residues. Germline values: CDR1 MNHEY, CDR2 SVGAGI. CDR3 sequence reads: CASSTTGGSYNEQFF. The CDR3 region has the DNA TGTGCCAGCAGTACCACAGGTGGCTCCTACAATGAGCAGTTCTTC.

This clone has a handful of counts. The gene calls are TRBV3-1 (or the pseudogene TRBV3-2) and TRBJ1-3; perhaps TRBD1 as D (5 bases). The CDR3 is 15 residues long. Germline CDR1 LGHDT, CDR2 YNNKEL (reference sequence). The V end lost 6 bases, the J end lost 4 bases, and 16 bases lay between the germline ends. The CDR3 DNA sequence: TGTGCCAGCAGTAGGGACTCCAGAACCGGAAACACCATATATTTT. It translates to CASSRDSRTGNTIYF.

The V and J genes are TRBV9 and TRBJ2-1, with TRBD2 matching over 10 bases. Per the germline V gene, CDR1 is SGDLS and CDR2 is YYNGEE. J was trimmed by 4 bases and V by 1 base; bases with no gene match: 5. This CDR3 spans 16 amino acids. CDR3 in DNA: TGTGCCAGCAGCGTACGGACTAGCGGAAAGTACAATGAGCAGTTCTTC. Its translation is CASSVRTSGKYNEQFF.

The chain uses TRBV2 and TRBJ2-6; perhaps TRBD1 as D (6 bases). Germline-derived CDR1 and CDR2 are SNHLY and FYNNEI. There are 17 residues in the CDR3. V gave up 5 bases and J gave up 1 base, with 15 bases separating them. The DNA of the CDR3 is TGTGCCAGCAGTCAGACAGGCTTGCTATCTGGGGCCAACGTCCTGACTTTC. As protein: CASSQTGLLSGANVLTF.

The gene calls are TRBV11-2 and TRBJ2-3; tentatively, D is TRBD1 (6 bases). Germline V CDR1 and CDR2: SGHAT, FQNNGV. V lost 2 bases, J lost 0 bases, and 9 bases lay in between. This CDR3 comprises 15 residues. The CDR3, as DNA: TGTGCCAGCAGCTTAACAGGGACAAGCACAGATACGCAGTATTTT. Its translation is CASSLTGTSTDTQYF.

The chain combines TRBV9 with TRBJ1-1, with 7 bases identical to TRBD1. This CDR3 is 19 amino acids long. CDR1 SGDLS and CDR2 YYNGEE come from the germline V gene. The V segment lost 0 bases and the J segment 8 bases; nucleotides outside the gene matches: 22. The CDR3 sequence: CASSVGSTGVDYEGLEAFF. CDR3 DNA: TGTGCCAGCAGCGTAGGTAGTACAGGGGTCGATTATGAAGGGCTAGAAGCTTTCTTT.

The chain employs TRBV5-1 and TRBJ1-4, with D unresolved. Germline loops: CDR1 SGHRS, CDR2 YFSETQ. Trimming stripped 1 base from V and 7 bases from J, with 14 bases between. The length of the CDR3 is 15 residues. In DNA form, the CDR3 reads TGCGCCAGCAGCTTGAGGCAGAACGCGGGTGAAAAACTGTTTTTT. It is translated as CASSLRQNAGEKLFF.

The genes are TRBV27 and TRBJ2-3, with TRBD1 as a possible D gene (5 bases). Trimming stripped 4 bases from V and 5 bases from J, with 7 bases between. The CDR3 runs 12 residues. The germline V gene has CDR1 MNHEY and CDR2 SMNVEV (reference sequence). The chain's CDR3 is CASSSQVDTQYF. In DNA form, the CDR3 reads TGTGCCAGCAGTTCACAGGTAGATACGCAGTATTTT.

This clone was counted only a few times. This sequence joins TRBV6-5 and TRBJ1-2, with a possible D match to TRBD1 (5 bases). CDR1 MNHEY and CDR2 SVGAGI come from the germline V gene. Deletions cut 3 bases from V and 6 bases from J, with 11 bases between. The CDR3 loop spans 13 amino acids. The CDR3 nucleotides are TGTGCCAGCAGTTATGGGGGGGGAGATGGCTACACCTTC. This sequence encodes CASSYGGGDGYTF.

This chain uses TRBV5-4 with TRBJ1-6; D uncertain. The V end was cut by 4 bases, the J end by 9 bases, with 11 bases between. In germline, CDR1 is SGHNT, CDR2 YYREEE (reference sequence). CDR3 size: 13 residues. This chain's CDR3 is CASSLEPSSPLHF. CDR3 nucleotides: TGTGCCAGCAGCCTAGAGCCGTCTTCACCCCTCCACTTT.

This chain connects TRBV27 to TRBJ2-7; D is possibly TRBD2 (6 bases). In germline, CDR1 is MNHEY, CDR2 SMNVEV (reference sequence). The CDR3 spans 17 residues. With 2 bases removed from V and 2 bases from J, the gap between germline ends came to 19 bases. CDR3 DNA: TGTGCCAGCAGTTTACTCACACACCGGGGGAGCACCTACGAGCAGTACTTC. It yields the protein CASSLLTHRGSTYEQYF.

In this sample, this clone turned up once. This chain uses TRBV7-2 with TRBJ2-5, with a tentative D call TRBD1 (6 bases). This CDR3 comprises 14 residues. CDR1 SGHTA and CDR2 FQGNSA come from the germline V gene. Trimming took off 1 base at V and 4 bases at J, with 10 bases between the two ends. Written as DNA, the CDR3 is TGTGCCAGCAGCTTAGTGCAGGGGAGAGAGACCCAGTACTTC. Translation: CASSLVQGRETQYF.

The genes are TRBV11-3 and TRBJ1-3; TRBD1 agrees at 7 bases. Germline-derived CDR1 and CDR2 are SGHNT and YENEEA. V dropped 5 bases and J dropped 0; count of bases not matched to a gene: 7. The CDR3 consists of 16 residues. The CDR3 coding sequence is TGTGCCAGCAGCCTACGACAGGGCTTCTCTGGAAACACCATATATTTT. This translates into CASSLRQGFSGNTIYF.

Here the CDR3 DNA reads TGTGCCAGCAGGATGGACGGAAGGAACACTGAAGCTTTCTTT. It specifies CASRMDGRNTEAFF. This rearrangement joins TRBV25-1 to TRBJ1-1; D remains ambiguous. This CDR3 contains 14 residues. The germline V and J ends were trimmed by 6 bases and 1 base, with 12 bases remaining between them. Germline CDR1 and CDR2: MGHDK and SYGVNS.

For this clone: A read error may account for a junction end that differs from germline. V is TRBV11-3 and J is TRBJ2-1; D gene unclear. CDR1 is SGHNT, CDR2 YENEEA, per germline. CDR3 length: 11 amino acids. The CDR3 reads CASTLGYEQFF. CDR3 nucleotide sequence: TGTGCCAGCACCTTAGGATATGAGCAGTTCTTC.

The chain links TRBV9 to TRBJ1-6; D gene ambiguous. This CDR3 has 13 amino acids. CDR1 SGDLS and CDR2 YYNGEE come from the germline V gene. V dropped 1 base and J dropped 9 bases, with 8 bases sitting between them. CDR3 nucleotide sequence: TGTGCCAGCAGCGTAACCTGGGGTTCACCCCTCCACTTT. Residues: CASSVTWGSPLHF.

The table lists this clone with a count of one. The gene calls are TRBV9 and TRBJ1-2, with TRBD1 matching over 9 bases. The CDR3 has 13 residues. From germline, CDR1 is SGDLS and CDR2 YYNGEE. V shed 7 bases and J 5 bases; nucleotides not matched to a gene: 6. The CDR3 nucleotides are TGTGCCAGCGGGGACAGGGTACAATATGGCTACACCTTC. Translating it yields CASGDRVQYGYTF.

V and J are TRBV6-5 and TRBJ1-6, with D maybe TRBD1 (6 bases). The CDR3 runs 14 residues. The germline V gene encodes CDR1 MNHEY and CDR2 SVGAGI. The V end was cut by 2 bases, the J end by 8 bases, with 10 bases between. CDR3 residues: CASSYRGADSPLHF. In DNA form, the CDR3 reads TGTGCCAGCAGTTACCGGGGGGCCGATTCACCCCTCCACTTT.

DNA for the CDR3: TGTGCCAGCTCACCGGGACAGTTGAGCACAGATACGCAGTATTTT. Protein sequence: CASSPGQLSTDTQYF. This chain joins TRBV18 and TRBJ2-3; 7 nucleotides line up with TRBD1. The germline gives CDR1 KGHSH, CDR2 LQKENI. The V and J ends lost 3 bases and 0 bases, in that order; junction bases with no gene match: 3. This CDR3 comprises 15 residues.

The chain combines TRBV27 with TRBJ1-1; D may be TRBD1 (5 bases). The CDR3 runs to 15 residues. Germline CDR1 is MNHEY and CDR2 is SMNVEV (reference sequence). V was clipped by 0 bases and J by 5 bases, with 13 bases between them. CDR3 loop: CASSLSSGAGTEAFF. DNA for the CDR3: TGTGCCAGCAGTTTATCGAGTGGGGCAGGGACTGAAGCTTTCTTT.

The J gene is TRBJ2-3, the V gene TRBV14; TRBD2 matches 12 bases. CDR3 size: 16 residues. The germline V gene has CDR1 SGHDN and CDR2 FVKESK. V lost 4 bases, J lost 10 bases, and 12 bases stayed unmatched. This CDR3 reads CASSLGRLAGGGAQYF. CDR3 DNA: TGTGCCAGCAGCCTTGGCCGGCTAGCGGGAGGGGGTGCGCAGTATTTT. The full variable domain, completed using reference TRBV14 and TRBJ2-3, is EAGVTQFPSHSVIEKGQTVTLRCDPISGHDNLYWYRRVMGKEIKFLLHFVKESKQDESGMPNNRFLAERTGGTYSTLKVQPAELEDSGVYFCASSLGRLAGGGAQYFGPGTRLTVL.

This sequence joins TRBV21-1 and TRBJ2-5; the table calls TRBD1, which could not be checked here. TRBV21-1 is a documented pseudogene. The CDR3 loop spans 18 amino acids. The CDR3 DNA reads as TGTGCCAGCAGCAAAGGGACCCTTGGCGACAGGGGCCAAGAGACCCAGTACTTC. It is translated as CASSKGTLGDRGQETQYF.

In its sample, this clone was seen once. The rearrangement uses TRBV7-3 and TRBJ2-1; D perhaps matches TRBD1 (6 bases). Trimming stripped 4 bases from V and 4 bases from J, with 8 bases between. In germline, CDR1 is SGHTA, CDR2 FQGTGA. The CDR3 totals 13 residues. CDR3 sequence reads: CASSSGQYNEQFF. CDR3 sequence (DNA): TGTGCCAGCAGCTCGGGACAATACAATGAGCAGTTCTTC. The entire variable domain, with the rest obtained from reference TRBV7-3 and TRBJ2-1, is as follows: GAGVSQTPSNKVTEKGKYVELRCDPISGHTALYWYRQSLGQGPEFLIYFQGTGAADDSGLPNDRFFAVRPEGSVSTLKIQRTERGDSAVYLCASSSGQYNEQFFGPGTRLTVL.

The chain recombines TRBV19 with TRBJ1-1; D perhaps matches TRBD1 (5 bases). CDR3 length: 13 amino acids. Germline-derived CDR1 and CDR2 are LNHDA and SQIVND (reference sequence). Trimming removed 3 bases at V and 6 bases at J, with 11 bases between. CDR3 sequence reads: CASSIGGVAEAFF. Here the CDR3 DNA reads TGTGCCAGTAGTATTGGAGGGGTAGCTGAAGCTTTCTTT.

The rearrangement joins TRBV5-4 to TRBJ1-6, with 11 nucleotides matching TRBD1. Germline V gene lookup returns CDR1 SGHNT and CDR2 YYREEE (reference sequence). V was pared by 3 bases and J by 2 bases, with 4 bases of the junction left unmatched. The CDR3 is made up of 17 amino acids. CDR3 amino acids: CASSSGQGVPYNSPLHF. The DNA of the CDR3 is TGTGCCAGCAGCTCGGGACAGGGGGTCCCCTATAATTCACCCCTCCACTTT. Full variable domain (outside the CDR3, taken from reference TRBV5-4 and TRBJ1-6): ETGVTQSPTHLIKTRGQQVTLRCSSQSGHNTVSWYQQALGQGPQFIFQYYREEENGRGNFPPRFSGLQFPNYSSELNVNALELDDSALYLCASSSGQGVPYNSPLHFGNGTRLTVT.

This chain uses TRBV7-2 with TRBJ2-3, with TRBD2 matching over 11 bases. This CDR3 contains 17 residues. Germline CDR1 is SGHTA and CDR2 is FQGNSA. V trimming: 4 bases; J trimming: 3 bases; junction bases outside the gene matches: 9. Here the CDR3 DNA reads TGTGCCAGCAGCTATAGCGGGGGGGGGTTTAGGACAGATACGCAGTATTTT. Translating gives CASSYSGGGFRTDTQYF.